The 23 T cell receptor beta chains below come from one sample, sequenced in a study of graft-versus-host responses after intestinal transplantation. No antigen has been assigned to these receptors. TCRdb's copy holds only in-frame clones and misses some; the assay was immunoSEQ multiplex PCR. The sample includes some 120,000 clones, around 94% of them seen just once. The material was unstimulated CD4+ T cells sorted from spleen or lymph node cells, obtained before transplant. Receptors were obtained from a human donor who was the organ donor for an intestinal transplant.

J is TRBJ1-1 and V is TRBV5-1; TRBD1 is a possible D gene (6 bases). Germline V CDR1 and CDR2: SGHRS, YFSETQ. V was clipped by 4 bases and J by 1 base, with 14 bases between them. The length of the CDR3 is 15 residues. The CDR3 DNA reads as TGCGCCAGCAGCCCAGAGGGGGGAGGGAACACTGAAGCTTTCTTT. It is translated as CASSPEGGGNTEAFF. Full variable domain (rest looked up from reference TRBV5-1 and TRBJ1-1): KAGVTQTPRYLIKTRGQQVTLSCSPISGHRSVSWYQQTPGQGLQFLFEYFSETQRNKGNFPGRFSGRQFSNSRSEMNVSTLELGDSALYLCASSPEGGGNTEAFFGQGTRLTVV.

This clone has a single count. The chain couples TRBV19 to TRBJ2-5; 11 bases are a match to TRBD2. This CDR3 spans 14 amino acids. After removal of 2 bases from V and 4 bases from J, the junction contained 0 bases not matched to a gene. CDR1 is LNHDA and CDR2 is SQIVND in the germline V gene (reference sequence). The CDR3 DNA sequence: TGTGCCAGTAGTATAACTAGCGGGAGAGAGACCCAGTACTTC. Protein: CASSITSGRETQYF.

The V call is TRBV6-6, the J call TRBJ1-1; 9 bases are a match to TRBD1. CDR1 and CDR2 (germline): MNHNY, SVGAGI (reference sequence). Trimming cost V 0 bases and J 10 bases; bases outside gene matches: 3. The CDR3 contains 13 residues. The DNA for the CDR3 is TGTGCCAGCAGTTACTCCGAGACAGGGGGAGCTTTCTTT. Amino acid sequence: CASSYSETGGAFF.

This clone has just one count. V is TRBV18 and J is TRBJ2-4; a weak D match, TRBD2 (5 bases). Deletions cut 0 bases from V and 6 bases from J, with 9 bases between. Germline CDR1 is KGHSH and CDR2 is LQKENI. This CDR3 has 14 residues. The CDR3 sequence: CASSPPVEVNIQYF. For the CDR3, the DNA is TGTGCCAGCTCACCACCGGTGGAGGTAAACATTCAGTACTTC.

The chain joins TRBV5-5 to TRBJ2-2; 7 positions agree with TRBD1. There are 16 residues in the CDR3. Germline V gene data show CDR1 as SGHKS and CDR2 as YYEKEE (reference sequence). Trimming at V came to 4 bases and at J to 5 bases, leaving 11 bases not matched to a gene. CDR3 sequence: CASSPQTGTATGELFF. The DNA of the CDR3 is TGTGCCAGCAGCCCCCAGACAGGGACGGCGACCGGGGAGCTGTTTTTT.

This chain uses TRBV30 with TRBJ2-1; D gene uncertain. The CDR3 extends over 16 amino acids. The V end lost 0 bases, the J end lost 0 bases, and 12 bases lay between the germline ends. CDR1 and CDR2 from the germline V gene are GTSNPN and SVGIG (reference sequence). CDR3 in DNA: TGTGCCTGGAGTGTACGATGGAGAAGCTCCTACAATGAGCAGTTCTTC. Translation gives CAWSVRWRSSYNEQFF.

The rearrangement joins TRBV4-2 to TRBJ2-5, with 8 bases lining up with TRBD2. The ends lost 3 bases at V and 5 bases at J; junction bases unmatched: 11. The CDR3 is 16 residues long. CDR1 is LGHNA and CDR2 is YNFKEQ in the germline V gene. CDR3 in amino acids: CASSHPGLGVTETQYF. In DNA form, the CDR3 reads TGTGCCAGCAGCCATCCGGGACTAGGGGTTACGGAGACCCAGTACTTC.

In this sample, this clone turned up once. The chain recombines TRBV9 with TRBJ1-3; the D is unclear. CDR1 SGDLS and CDR2 YYNGEE come from the germline V gene. Trimming left V 2 bases short and J 0 bases short, with 6 bases between. The CDR3 totals 14 residues. The CDR3 DNA sequence: TGTGCCAGCAGCGTCGGATTCTCTGGAAACACCATATATTTT. It yields the protein CASSVGFSGNTIYF.

This rearrangement joins TRBV10-2 to TRBJ1-5, with 8 bases fitting TRBD1. Germline CDR1 WSHSY, CDR2 SAAADI. CDR3 size: 14 residues. Trimming took 6 bases from V and 3 from J; bases not matched to a gene: 4. The CDR3 sequence: CASRQDRDNQPQHF. The CDR3 DNA reads TGCGCCAGCAGACAGGACAGGGACAATCAGCCCCAGCATTTT.

The CDR3 is CAWSEGSSGNTIYF. The CDR3, as DNA: TGTGCCTGGAGCGAGGGGAGCTCTGGAAACACCATATATTTT. The rearrangement uses TRBV30 and TRBJ1-3, with D possibly matching TRBD1 (5 bases). The length of the CDR3 is 14 residues. CDR1 GTSNPN and CDR2 SVGIG come from the germline V gene (reference sequence). V gave up 3 bases and J gave up 0 bases, with 9 bases separating them.

The rearrangement joins TRBV7-8 to TRBJ1-2; no clear D gene. V lost 3 bases and J lost 3, with 8 bases in between. This CDR3 contains 13 residues. Germline V gene sequence: CDR1 SGHVS, CDR2 FQNEAQ. This chain's CDR3 is CASSLSQYYGYTF. In DNA, the CDR3 is TGTGCCAGCAGCTTGAGCCAGTACTATGGCTACACCTTC.

The V call is TRBV2, the J call TRBJ2-7; D unclear. The V gene's germline CDR1 is SNHLY and CDR2 FYNNEI. V was trimmed by 0 bases and J by 4 bases, leaving 7 bases between them. The CDR3 is 13 amino acids. CDR3 nucleotide sequence: TGTGCCAGCAGTGAAGCGGCTAAGTACGAGCAGTACTTC. Its translation: CASSEAAKYEQYF. The whole variable domain, filled in from reference TRBV2 and TRBJ2-7, reads EPEVTQTPSHQVTQMGQEVILRCVPISNHLYFYWYRQILGQKVEFLVSFYNNEISEKSEIFDDQFSVERPDGSNFTLKIRSTKLEDSAMYFCASSEAAKYEQYFGPGTRLTVT.

This clone showed up just a few times. This chain links TRBV2 with TRBJ2-7; D unresolved. The CDR3 spans 11 residues. V was pared by 5 bases and J by 3 bases, with 5 bases between. Per germline, CDR1 SNHLY and CDR2 FYNNEI. In DNA, the CDR3 is TGTGCCAGCAGTCACTACTACGAGCAGTACTTC. This sequence encodes CASSHYYEQYF.

This clone was detected a few times. V and J are TRBV6-6 and TRBJ2-7; maybe TRBD1 (5 bases). Germline-derived CDR1 and CDR2 are MNHNY and SVGAGI (reference sequence). V was pared by 2 bases and J by 0 bases, with 11 bases between. The CDR3 has 15 amino acids. CDR3 bases: TGTGCCAGCAGTTACCGCCAGGGAACCTCCTACGAGCAGTACTTC. As protein: CASSYRQGTSYEQYF.

The V call is TRBV7-2, the J call TRBJ2-2; 7 positions match TRBD1. This CDR3 has 16 amino acids. J was trimmed by 0 bases and V by 0 bases; bases with no gene match: 1. Germline CDR1 reads SGHTA; CDR2 reads FQGNSA. This CDR3 reads CASSLAGGANTGELFF. The CDR3 DNA is TGTGCCAGCAGCTTAGCAGGGGGCGCGAACACCGGGGAGCTGTTTTTT.

The chain has TRBV6-5 and TRBJ2-5; D is unclear. Germline values: CDR1 MNHEY, CDR2 SVGAGI. Trimming took 6 bases from V and 5 from J, leaving 10 bases between them. There are 12 residues in the CDR3. CDR3 loop: CASRYTEETQYF. CDR3 DNA sequence: TGTGCCAGCAGATATACGGAGGAGACCCAGTACTTC.

The rearrangement links TRBV19 to TRBJ2-7; the match to TRBD2 covers 8 bases. V lost 6 bases and J lost 1; bases outside the gene matches: 8. The CDR3 covers 15 residues. Germline loops: CDR1 LNHDA, CDR2 SQIVND (reference sequence). CDR3 nucleotides: TGTGCCAGTAGGAGGACAGCGGGGGTATCCTACGAGCAGTACTTC. It is translated as CASRRTAGVSYEQYF.

The chain links TRBV5-1 to TRBJ2-3; D unclear. Germline V gene lookup returns CDR1 SGHRS and CDR2 YFSETQ. The length of the CDR3 is 17 residues. Trimming pared 0 bases from V and 2 bases from J, leaving 16 bases between. Here the CDR3 reads CASSLALLPGFTDTQYF. The CDR3 bases are TGCGCCAGCAGCTTGGCCCTCCTACCAGGATTCACAGATACGCAGTATTTT. The full variable domain, rest sourced from reference TRBV5-1 and TRBJ2-3, is KAGVTQTPRYLIKTRGQQVTLSCSPISGHRSVSWYQQTPGQGLQFLFEYFSETQRNKGNFPGRFSGRQFSNSRSEMNVSTLELGDSALYLCASSLALLPGFTDTQYFGPGTRLTVL.

Worth noting for this clone: The sample holds other DNA sequences that translate to the same CDR3. This chain links TRBV5-1 with TRBJ1-3; D not certain. Between the trimmed V and J ends, which lost 0 bases and 4 bases, there was a span of 2 bases. The germline V gene has CDR1 SGHRS and CDR2 YFSETQ. The CDR3 is 12 amino acids. This chain's CDR3 is CASSLEGNTIYF. CDR3 DNA: TGCGCCAGCAGCTTGGAAGGAAACACCATATATTTT.

The V and J genes are TRBV5-4 and TRBJ2-5; a weak D match, TRBD1 (5 bases). There are 13 residues in the CDR3. Germline V CDR1 and CDR2: SGHNT, YYREEE (reference sequence). V was shortened by 2 bases and J by 0 bases, with 5 bases between the two germline ends. Written as DNA, the CDR3 is TGTGCCAGCAGCTTCAGGGACCAAGAGACCCAGTACTTC. It yields the protein CASSFRDQETQYF. The whole variable domain, remainder taken from reference TRBV5-4 and TRBJ2-5, is ETGVTQSPTHLIKTRGQQVTLRCSSQSGHNTVSWYQQALGQGPQFIFQYYREEENGRGNFPPRFSGLQFPNYSSELNVNALELDDSALYLCASSFRDQETQYFGPGTRLLVL.

The rearrangement uses TRBV2 and TRBJ2-5; D might be TRBD2 (6 bases). Trimming took off 7 bases at V and 5 bases at J, with 14 bases between the two ends. Germline V gene sequence: CDR1 SNHLY, CDR2 FYNNEI. The CDR3 totals 13 residues. In DNA form, the CDR3 reads TGTGCCAGCAAGGTTGGAGGGTTGGAGACCCAGTACTTC. It translates to CASKVGGLETQYF.

The chain recombines TRBV7-2 with TRBJ2-3; D call uncertain. The CDR3 loop spans 14 amino acids. Per the germline V gene, CDR1 is SGHTA and CDR2 is FQGNSA. V lost 2 bases and J 4 bases, leaving 10 bases between the germline ends. The CDR3 sequence is CASSLSKASDTQYF. CDR3 nucleotides: TGTGCCAGCAGCTTAAGTAAAGCGTCAGATACGCAGTATTTT.

DNA for the CDR3: TGTGCCAGCAGCCTAGAGTATTCCGAGCAGTACTTC. Protein: CASSLEYSEQYF. The chain has TRBV7-2 and TRBJ2-7; D is ambiguous. Germline V gene sequence: CDR1 SGHTA, CDR2 FQGNSA. This CDR3 contains 12 residues. With 5 bases removed from V and 6 bases from J, the gap between germline ends came to 11 bases. Looking up the rest from reference TRBV7-2 and TRBJ2-7 gives the full variable domain: GAGVSQSPSNKVTEKGKDVELRCDPISGHTALYWYRQSLGQGLEFLIYFQGNSAPDKSGLPSDRFSAERTGGSVSTLTIQRTQQEDSAVYLCASSLEYSEQYFGPGTRLTVT.